The 28 T cell receptor beta chains listed next were all sequenced from one sample in a study of response to subunit inactivated influenza vaccine. TCRdb analysed the RT-PCR reads with MiXCR anew, one entry per CDR3 protein. The table lists 500,000 or so distinct CDR3 sequences, about 17% of them singletons. Here the sequenced sample was CD4+ T cells sorted from PBMCs, taken about 23 months after vaccination. Source of these receptors: a man aged 50 to 69 who received an inactivated influenza vaccine.

This clonotype was detected only once. This chain joins TRBV7-8 and TRBJ1-2; 10 bases line up with TRBD1. The CDR3 is 15 residues long. Germline assignment: CDR1 SGHVS and CDR2 FQNEAQ. Trimming at V came to 5 bases and at J to 6 bases, leaving 9 bases not matched to a gene. The CDR3 reads CASSPRTGGLHGYTF. The CDR3 nucleotides read TGTGCCAGCAGCCCAAGGACAGGGGGATTGCATGGCTACACCTTC.

The rearrangement uses TRBV6-5 and TRBJ2-7; the D is unclear. The CDR3 runs 15 residues. CDR1 and CDR2 from the germline V gene are MNHEY and SVGAGI. V lost 0 bases and J lost 0, with 9 bases in between. The CDR3 region has the DNA TGTGCCAGCAGTTACTCTGGTCAGCGCTCCTACGAGCAGTACTTC. This translates into CASSYSGQRSYEQYF.

As for this clonotype: Germline and junction disagree at one end, which may indicate a read error. The rearrangement joins TRBV3-1 to TRBJ2-5, with 7 bases lining up with TRBD1. CDR1 LGHDT and CDR2 YNNKEL come from the germline V gene (reference sequence). CDR3 length equals 19 residues. The CDR3 DNA reads as TGTACCAGCAGTTTATCCCCCGACAGGGTAGTAAAATACCAAGAGACCCAGTACTTC. It yields the protein CTSSLSPDRVVKYQETQYF.

The chain links TRBV15 to TRBJ2-1; D unresolved. The germline V gene has CDR1 LNHNV and CDR2 YYDKDF (reference sequence). Trimming took off 3 bases at V and 8 bases at J, with 14 bases between the two ends. The CDR3 totals 14 residues. As DNA, the CDR3 is TGTGCCACCAGCAGGACCCGGGTTGTGGATGAGCAGTTCTTC. Amino acid sequence: CATSRTRVVDEQFF.

For this clonotype: The junction departs from germline at one end; a sequencing error may be responsible. This chain joins TRBV5-1 and TRBJ1-3; D is unresolved. Per the germline V gene, CDR1 is SGHRS and CDR2 is YFSETQ. The CDR3 sequence is 9 residues long. As DNA, the CDR3 is TGCGCCAGCAGCTTGGCCGGCTGTTTT. It specifies CASSLAGCF. The full variable domain, in which reference TRBV5-1 and TRBJ1-3 provide the parts outside the CDR3, is KAGVTQTPRYLIKTRGQQVTLSCSPISGHRSVSWYQQTPGQGLQFLFEYFSETQRNKGNFPGRFSGRQFSNSRSEMNVSTLELGDSALYLCASSLAGCFGEGSWLTVV.

The V call is TRBV10-1, the J call TRBJ2-1; 8 bases are shared with TRBD2. The CDR3 covers 14 residues. The germline V gene has CDR1 WNHNN and CDR2 SYGVQD (reference sequence). The V segment lost 4 bases and the J segment 4 bases; nucleotides outside the gene matches: 3. In DNA, the CDR3 is TGCGCCAGCAGTGCAAGCGGGGGATACAATGAGCAGTTCTTC. Protein: CASSASGGYNEQFF.

The CDR3 sequence: CASSLWGEGNEQFF. The CDR3 nucleotides read TGTGCCAGCAGTTTATGGGGGGAAGGGAATGAGCAGTTCTTC. The chain recombines TRBV12-3 or TRBV12-4 with TRBJ2-1, with D maybe TRBD2 (6 bases). CDR3 length: 14 residues. The V gene lost 2 bases and the J gene lost 7 bases, with 12 bases spanning the gap.

The chain couples TRBV27 to TRBJ2-3, with a possible D match to TRBD1 (6 bases). Germline V lookup: CDR1 MNHEY, CDR2 SMNVEV (reference sequence). The CDR3 loop spans 14 amino acids. V lost 5 bases and J 5 bases, leaving 14 bases between the germline ends. The CDR3: CASSPQGSRDTQYF. The DNA of the CDR3 is TGTGCCAGCAGTCCACAGGGTTCCAGAGATACGCAGTATTTT.

This clonotype showed up just a few times. J is TRBJ2-7 and V is TRBV7-9, with a weak D call TRBD1 (6 bases). Germline CDR1 SEHNR, CDR2 FQNEAQ (reference sequence). The CDR3 is 13 residues long. Trimming shortened V by 2 bases and J by 4 bases, and 9 bases separated the two germline ends. In DNA form, the CDR3 reads TGTGCCAGCAGCTTACCGGACAGTTACGAGCAGTACTTC. This codes for CASSLPDSYEQYF.

The CDR3 here is CSGTANYGYTF. Here the CDR3 DNA reads TGCAGTGGGACGGCTAACTATGGCTACACCTTC. The chain combines TRBV20-1 with TRBJ1-2; no definite D call. The CDR3 runs to 11 residues. The V end was cut by 7 bases, the J end by 0 bases, with 6 bases between. Germline loops: CDR1 DFQATT, CDR2 SNEGSKA (reference sequence).

This clonotype was counted a few times. This chain uses TRBV30 with TRBJ2-1, with 8 positions matching TRBD1. Germline V gene lookup returns CDR1 GTSNPN and CDR2 SVGIG (reference sequence). The CDR3 length is 13 residues. V lost 1 base to trimming and J lost 8 bases; unmatched junction nucleotides: 4. CDR3 in DNA: TGTGCCTGGAGTGGTCCAGGGGGCGATGAGCAGTTCTTC. This translates into CAWSGPGGDEQFF.

V gene TRBV29-1 combines with J gene TRBJ2-3, with TRBD1 identical over 9 bases. The length of the CDR3 is 13 residues. The junction had 3 bases not matched to a gene; V was cut back by 4 bases and J by 4 bases. Germline CDR1 SQVTM, CDR2 ANQGSEA. The DNA for the CDR3 is TGCAGCGTTGGGACAGGGGTTGCAGATACGCAGTATTTT. Its translation: CSVGTGVADTQYF.

This chain joins TRBV6-5 and TRBJ2-1; no firm D call. The germline V gene has CDR1 MNHEY and CDR2 SVGAGI. V lost 2 bases and J 0 bases, leaving 11 bases between the germline ends. The CDR3 is 16 residues long. CDR3: CASSYPPASSYNEQFF. CDR3 DNA sequence: TGTGCCAGCAGTTACCCCCCGGCGAGCTCCTACAATGAGCAGTTCTTC.

The V gene is TRBV2, the J gene TRBJ1-4; D is perhaps TRBD1 (5 bases). From germline, CDR1 is SNHLY and CDR2 FYNNEI. The ends were cut back, 7 bases at V and 6 bases at J, with 21 bases in the middle. The CDR3 covers 16 residues. CDR3 sequence reads: CASTRQGGARYEKLFF. CDR3 sequence (DNA): TGTGCCAGCACCCGCCAGGGTGGGGCGCGGTATGAAAAACTGTTTTTT.

The gene calls are TRBV6-6 and TRBJ2-7; D uncertain. Trimming stripped 2 bases from V and 6 bases from J, with 11 bases between. This CDR3 contains 13 residues. CDR1 is MNHNY and CDR2 is SVGAGI in the germline V gene (reference sequence). In nucleotides, the CDR3 is TGTGCCAGCAGTTACACCGACACTGGCGAGCAGTACTTC. It specifies CASSYTDTGEQYF.

Many counts were recorded for this clonotype. This rearrangement joins TRBV10-3 to TRBJ1-6, with 8 bases identical to TRBD1. There are 14 residues in the CDR3. CDR1 and CDR2 from the germline V gene are ENHRY and SYGVKD. J gave up 9 bases and V 5 bases, and 6 bases lay outside the gene matches. The CDR3 DNA sequence: TGTGCCATCAGTCTGGACAGGGTGGTTTCACCCCTCCACTTT. Protein sequence: CAISLDRVVSPLHF.

This clonotype was observed a few times. This chain connects TRBV20-1 to TRBJ2-7, with TRBD2 identical over 14 bases. The CDR3 totals 16 residues. Germline V CDR1 and CDR2: DFQATT, SNEGSKA (reference sequence). V shed 6 bases and J 5 bases; nucleotides not matched to a gene: 12. CDR3 residues: CSATGLAGAFTDEQYF. CDR3 coding DNA: TGCAGTGCAACGGGACTAGCGGGGGCTTTCACCGACGAGCAGTACTTC.

This clonotype showed up just a few times. The V and J genes are TRBV5-1 and TRBJ2-2; perhaps TRBD2 as D (5 bases). CDR3 length: 15 amino acids. CDR1 is SGHRS, CDR2 YFSETQ, per germline. Trimming shortened V by 6 bases and J by 7 bases, and 19 bases separated the two germline ends. The CDR3 nucleotides read TGCGCCAGCACCTTAATATCGGGGTTCGGCGGGGAGCTGTTTTTT. It yields the protein CASTLISGFGGELFF. The whole variable domain, remainder taken from reference TRBV5-1 and TRBJ2-2, is KAGVTQTPRYLIKTRGQQVTLSCSPISGHRSVSWYQQTPGQGLQFLFEYFSETQRNKGNFPGRFSGRQFSNSRSEMNVSTLELGDSALYLCASTLISGFGGELFFGEGSRLTVL.

This clonotype was seen at least ten times. The rearrangement links TRBV4-3 to TRBJ1-1, with D unresolved. The length of the CDR3 is 12 residues. Trimming stripped 5 bases from V and 7 bases from J, with 11 bases between. From germline, CDR1 is LGHNA and CDR2 YSLEER. The CDR3 nucleotides read TGCGCCAGCAGCTCGGGAGGGCGTGAAGCTTTCTTT. Amino acids: CASSSGGREAFF.

This clonotype was recorded a few times. The chain has TRBV6-2 or TRBV6-3 and TRBJ1-5, with D perhaps matching TRBD1 (6 bases). There are 15 residues in the CDR3. V was clipped by 6 bases and J by 0 bases, with 12 bases between them. Germline-derived CDR1 and CDR2 are MNHEY and SVGEGT. CDR3 sequence: CASRRTVNSNQPQHF. CDR3 DNA: TGTGCCAGCAGACGGACAGTTAATAGCAATCAGCCCCAGCATTTT.

This chain joins TRBV2 and TRBJ2-7; 8 nucleotides match TRBD2. This CDR3 is 14 amino acids long. The junction had 5 bases not matched to a gene; V was cut back by 2 bases and J by 5 bases. Germline-derived CDR1 and CDR2 are SNHLY and FYNNEI. The CDR3, as DNA: TGTGCCAGCAGTGAATTTCTAGCGGGCCACGAGCAGTACTTC. It codes for CASSEFLAGHEQYF.

This clonotype was seen only once. The rearrangement joins TRBV2 to TRBJ2-5; D remains unclear. Trimming took off 6 bases at V and 0 bases at J, with 8 bases between the two ends. The CDR3 is 13 amino acids. The V gene's germline CDR1 is SNHLY and CDR2 FYNNEI. The CDR3 spells CASSRTYQETQYF. The CDR3 coding sequence is TGTGCCAGCAGCCGCACCTACCAAGAGACCCAGTACTTC.

The table lists this clonotype with a few counts. The rearrangement joins TRBV20-1 to TRBJ1-1; possible D gene TRBD1, 6 bases. From germline, CDR1 is DFQATT and CDR2 SNEGSKA (reference sequence). The CDR3 runs 12 residues. With 0 bases removed from V and 10 bases from J, the gap between germline ends came to 12 bases. The chain's CDR3 is CSARDRQVSAFF. The CDR3 DNA follows: TGCAGTGCTAGAGACCGACAGGTTTCAGCTTTCTTT.

For this clonotype: Possible read error: a much larger clone is one base away. The chain uses TRBV4-2 and TRBJ2-7; unclear D gene. Germline CDR1 is LGHNA and CDR2 is YNFKEQ. CDR3 size: 16 residues. The CDR3 nucleotides read TGTTCCAGCAGCCAGAGACCGGAACTAAGCTCCTACGAGCAGTACTTC. It specifies CSSSQRPELSSYEQYF.

This clonotype was counted only a few times. The chain carries TRBV20-1 and TRBJ2-7; 7 nucleotides align to TRBD2. Germline V lookup: CDR1 DFQATT, CDR2 SNEGSKA (reference sequence). The CDR3 is 14 residues long. V dropped 6 bases and J dropped 2; count of bases not matched to a gene: 10. CDR3 bases: TGCAGTGCCCGACTAGCTACATCAACCTACGAGCAGTACTTC. Its protein is CSARLATSTYEQYF.

This clonotype appeared a few times. The V call is TRBV5-1, the J call TRBJ2-7; 12 positions agree with TRBD2. Unmatched junction bases numbered 7, after V lost 0 bases and J lost 3 bases. The CDR3 extends over 17 amino acids. From germline, CDR1 is SGHRS and CDR2 YFSETQ. CDR3 coding DNA: TGCGCCAGCAGCTTGGCCCAACTAGCGGGAGGTTACTACGAGCAGTACTTC. Translating gives CASSLAQLAGGYYEQYF.

This clonotype was detected only a few times. The chain links TRBV20-1 to TRBJ1-1, with D maybe TRBD1 (5 bases). V dropped 7 bases and J dropped 2 bases, with 14 bases sitting between them. CDR1 is DFQATT, CDR2 SNEGSKA, per germline (reference sequence). The CDR3 is 13 amino acids. CDR3 in DNA: TGCAGTGTCTATGGGGCAGCCAACACTGAAGCTTTCTTT. Its translation: CSVYGAANTEAFF.

The V and J genes are TRBV11-2 and TRBJ2-7, with 10 nucleotides matching TRBD2. This CDR3 has 15 amino acids. Germline V gene lookup returns CDR1 SGHAT and CDR2 FQNNGV. With V trimmed by 5 bases and J by 6 bases, 10 bases remained unmatched. The CDR3 spells CASSERAGGILEQYF. The CDR3 bases are TGTGCCAGCAGCGAAAGAGCGGGAGGGATTCTCGAGCAGTACTTC.